This TCR beta chain was captured by sequencing in a study of read filtering for tumor transcriptome and immune sequencing. Turning to the study itself: After DNase treatment, RNA was made into whole-transcriptome libraries.

V lost 5 bases and J lost 4, with 11 bases in between. The germline CDR1 and CDR2 sequences are SGHTA and FQGNSA. This CDR3 contains 13 residues. Molecular barcoded adaptors covering alpha/delta and beta/gamma chains were used on roughly 400 ng RNA. TCRdb used MiXCR to reprocess the reads, holding one entry per CDR3 protein. The sample has approximately 50,000 distinct CDR3 sequences, around a fifth seen once; the top ten hold about a sixth. Many counts were recorded for this clonotype. The clonotype comes from a donor aged 40 or over with multiple myeloma. The chain recombines TRBV7-2 with TRBJ2-5; perhaps TRBD1 as D (6 bases). Sequencing was carried out using a population of CD138-negative cells sorted from bone marrow. The CDR3 here is CASSPNRAETQYF. The DNA for the CDR3 is TGTGCCAGCAGCCCAAACAGGGCAGAGACCCAGTACTTC.